The next 18 T cell receptor beta chains were all read from a single sample in a study of Graves' ophthalmopathy and Graves' hyperthyroidism. RNA transcripts served as template for amplifying TCR beta CDR3 sequences. HTBI primers primed a first-round RT-PCR, and a second-round multiplex PCR followed. TCRdb ran MiXCR on the multiplex PCR reads and lists one entry per CDR3 protein. The data show hundreds of thousands of distinct CDR3 sequences, 22% seen once. Material for sequencing was peripheral blood. Receptors originate from a woman between 18 and 29 years old with stable Graves' hyperthyroidism. Some clones in this sample may be carry-over from other donors' samples.

This clonotype was observed at least ten times. The chain employs TRBV6-5 and TRBJ2-7; D not certain. The CDR3 length is 15 residues. Looked up from germline, CDR1 is MNHEY and CDR2 is SVGAGI. V lost 2 bases to trimming and J lost 3 bases, with 14 bases between them. In DNA form, the CDR3 reads TGTGCCAGCAGTTACGAGAGAGGTTCCAACTACGAGCAGTACTTC. Amino acid sequence: CASSYERGSNYEQYF.

This chain joins TRBV6-1 and TRBJ1-2; unclear D gene. CDR1 MNHNS and CDR2 SASEGT come from the germline V gene. Trimming pared 3 bases from V and 8 bases from J, leaving 10 bases between. The CDR3 covers 12 residues. The CDR3 is CASSDILGGYTF. DNA for the CDR3: TGTGCCAGCAGTGACATTTTGGGGGGCTACACCTTC.

In this sample, this clonotype turned up many times. This sequence joins TRBV2 and TRBJ1-1; D is possibly TRBD1 (5 bases). This CDR3 is 14 amino acids long. Trimming took off 4 bases at V and 1 base at J, with 10 bases between the two ends. Germline-derived CDR1 and CDR2 are SNHLY and FYNNEI. The CDR3 loop reads CASSGAGTNTEAFF. The CDR3 DNA sequence: TGTGCCAGCAGTGGGGCAGGGACGAACACTGAAGCTTTCTTT.

A few counts support this clonotype. The genes are TRBV12-3 or TRBV12-4 and TRBJ1-5; 8 nucleotides agree with TRBD1. The CDR3 runs 15 residues. Losses at the gene ends were 5 bases for V and 8 bases for J; bases not matched to a gene: 11. CDR3 nucleotide sequence: TGTGCCAGCAGTCCTCTACTGCAGGGGGCAAAGCCCCAGCATTTT. Its protein is CASSPLLQGAKPQHF.

This chain joins TRBV5-8 and TRBJ1-2; D not resolved. Germline values: CDR1 SGHTS, CDR2 YDEGEE. V lost 0 bases, J lost 1 base, and 7 bases lay in between. The CDR3 has 14 residues. The CDR3 spells CASSLEGYNYGYTF. Here the CDR3 DNA reads TGTGCCAGCAGCTTGGAAGGATATAACTATGGCTACACCTTC.

This clonotype was observed a single time. This chain connects TRBV12-3 or TRBV12-4 to TRBJ1-1; D remains unclear. The CDR3 consists of 12 residues. Trimming cost V 3 bases and J 3 bases, with 5 bases left between them. The DNA for the CDR3 is TGTGCCAGCAGTTTTCAGCACACTGAAGCTTTCTTT. Encoded protein: CASSFQHTEAFF.

At least ten counts were recorded for this clonotype. The chain is built from TRBV6-4 and TRBJ1-1; D may be TRBD1 (5 bases). CDR1 and CDR2 (germline): MRHNA, SNTAGT. This CDR3 has 16 residues. V was pared by 10 bases and J by 3 bases, with 24 bases between. The CDR3 is CATKSPQGIRHTEAFF. Written as DNA, the CDR3 is TGTGCCACCAAATCCCCCCAGGGTATTCGTCACACTGAAGCTTTCTTT.

This clonotype was counted many times. The chain is built from TRBV27 and TRBJ2-7; a weak D match, TRBD2 (5 bases). The V gene's germline CDR1 is MNHEY and CDR2 SMNVEV (reference sequence). The CDR3 has 14 amino acids. Trimming took off 5 bases at V and 6 bases at J, with 17 bases between the two ends. The CDR3 is CASSPVGGYGEQYF. In DNA, the CDR3 is TGTGCCAGCAGTCCCGTGGGCGGGTATGGCGAGCAGTACTTC.

This chain links TRBV7-9 with TRBJ1-1, with D tentatively TRBD1 (6 bases). Germline V gene lookup returns CDR1 SEHNR and CDR2 FQNEAQ (reference sequence). This CDR3 spans 14 amino acids. V lost 7 bases and J lost 5, with 17 bases in between. CDR3 coding DNA: TGTGCCAGCATGGACTCCTACAGGGAAACTGAAGCTTTCTTT. Encoded protein: CASMDSYRETEAFF.

This clonotype was counted at least ten times. The CDR3 reads CASSGWGTDYEQYF. CDR3 nucleotides: TGTGCCAGTAGTGGATGGGGGACAGACTACGAGCAGTACTTC. The V gene is TRBV19, the J gene TRBJ2-7; 7 nucleotides line up with TRBD1. The length of the CDR3 is 14 residues. Trimming took 5 bases from V and 3 from J; bases not matched to a gene: 7. Germline CDR1 is LNHDA and CDR2 is SQIVND (reference sequence).

This clonotype has ten or more counts. V and J are TRBV5-1 and TRBJ2-6; TRBD1 matches at 9 bases. The CDR3 is 19 residues long. Germline lookup yields CDR1 SGHRS and CDR2 YFSETQ. V shed 0 bases, J shed 4 bases, and the junction held 11 bases outside the gene matches. As DNA, the CDR3 is TGCGCCAGCAGCTTGGTTCCCGGGACAGGGAGCTCCGGGGCCAACGTCCTGACTTTC. Protein sequence: CASSLVPGTGSSGANVLTF.

This clonotype was observed at least ten times. The chain combines TRBV7-8 with TRBJ2-5, with D perhaps TRBD1 or TRBD2 (5 bases each). Germline CDR1 is SGHVS and CDR2 is FQNEAQ. This CDR3 comprises 13 residues. V lost 5 bases to trimming and J lost 6 bases, with 13 bases between them. CDR3 sequence: CASSPSGGKTQYF. The CDR3, as DNA: TGTGCCAGCAGCCCCAGTGGGGGAAAGACCCAGTACTTC.

This chain uses TRBV2 with TRBJ1-2, with D tentatively TRBD1 (6 bases). V lost 8 bases and J lost 8, with 21 bases in between. The V gene's germline CDR1 is SNHLY and CDR2 FYNNEI. This CDR3 region has 14 residues. CDR3 residues: CASSPLRTASGYTF. Written as DNA, the CDR3 is TGTGCCAGCTCACCACTACGGACAGCCAGCGGCTACACCTTC. Full variable domain (outside the CDR3, taken from reference TRBV2 and TRBJ1-2): EPEVTQTPSHQVTQMGQEVILRCVPISNHLYFYWYRQILGQKVEFLVSFYNNEISEKSEIFDDQFSVERPDGSNFTLKIRSTKLEDSAMYFCASSPLRTASGYTFGSGTRLTVV.

Ten or more counts support this clonotype. CDR3 loop: CSARPQGVSNQPQHF. CDR3 coding DNA: TGCAGTGCTAGACCTCAAGGGGTCAGCAATCAGCCCCAGCATTTT. The chain recombines TRBV20-1 with TRBJ1-5, with a tentative D call TRBD1 (5 bases). With 2 bases removed from V and 1 base from J, the gap between germline ends came to 12 bases. Germline V gene sequence: CDR1 DFQATT, CDR2 SNEGSKA (reference sequence). The CDR3 has 15 amino acids.

This clonotype showed up many times. This sequence joins TRBV10-2 and TRBJ1-1; D call uncertain. Trimming stripped 6 bases from V and 0 bases from J, with 11 bases between. The germline gives CDR1 WSHSY, CDR2 SAAADI. The length of the CDR3 is 14 residues. The chain's CDR3 is CASSPFAMNTEAFF. CDR3 sequence (DNA): TGCGCCAGCAGCCCTTTCGCGATGAACACTGAAGCTTTCTTT.

The table lists this clonotype with many counts. V usage is TRBV2 and J usage is TRBJ2-7; D uncertain. V was shortened by 5 bases and J by 2 bases, with 7 bases between the two germline ends. Germline CDR1 is SNHLY and CDR2 is FYNNEI. The CDR3 totals 12 residues. As DNA, the CDR3 is TGTGCCAGCAGTTTCTTAGCCTACGAGCAGTACTTC. It translates to CASSFLAYEQYF.

This clonotype has a count of ten or more. This chain links TRBV3-1 with TRBJ1-1, with D unclear. Germline CDR1 LGHDT, CDR2 YNNKEL (reference sequence). This CDR3 spans 12 amino acids. V lost 2 bases and J lost 4, with 5 bases in between. The CDR3 coding sequence is TGTGCCAGCAGCCAAATGGGCACTGAAGCTTTCTTT. Translating gives CASSQMGTEAFF. Together with reference TRBV3-1 and TRBJ1-1, the CDR3 gives the full variable domain: DTAVSQTPKYLVTQMGNDKSIKCEQNLGHDTMYWYKQDSKKFLKIMFSYNNKELIINETVPNRFSPKSPDKAHLNLHINSLELGDSAVYFCASSQMGTEAFFGQGTRLTVV.

This clonotype has ten or more counts. The CDR3: CSATDISRGYEQYF. The CDR3 bases are TGCAGCGCCACGGACATATCAAGGGGTTACGAGCAGTACTTC. V and J are TRBV29-1 and TRBJ2-7; D might be TRBD1 (5 bases). The V end lost 7 bases, the J end lost 4 bases, and 20 bases lay between the germline ends. Germline CDR1 is SQVTM and CDR2 is ANQGSEA. The CDR3 is 14 amino acids.